The following is a TCR beta chain sequence with its context. This sample is drawn from a study of control samples from healthy donors and cancer patients. Assay: immunoSEQ multiplex PCR; the TCRdb copy retains only in-frame clones and omits some. There are 100,000 to 150,000 clones in the sample; about 92% occur only once, and about 0.6% lies in the top ten. The germline gives CDR1 SGHNT, CDR2 YYREEE (reference sequence). This CDR3 has 14 residues. Unmatched junction bases numbered 7, after V lost 4 bases and J lost 5 bases. V usage is TRBV5-4 and J usage is TRBJ1-1, with 8 bases matching TRBD1. The sequence was collected from a man older than 75 with head and neck cancer. Source material: PBMCs. CDR3 DNA: TGTGCCAGCAGCGCAGGGGGCGCTAAGACTGAAGCTTTCTTT. It specifies CASSAGGAKTEAFF.